At least ten counts were recorded for the clone carrying this T cell receptor (beta chain). Antigen: not known. PCR was performed a second time for roughly 7 to 11 cycles using a sample-barcoded 5' primer and a J-beta primer mix. CDR3-containing paired-end reads numbered at least 2.5 million in each sample. TCRdb redid the calling of the 5' RACE reads with MiXCR, one entry per CDR3 protein. The table records about a million distinct CDR3 sequences, 35% to 45% of them present only once. Ranging in age from about 6 to 100, the donors were healthy Caucasian individuals from Russia. The data derive from a study of blood T cells in healthy people across ages. Study as a whole: Researchers report that template switching captured about one barcoded beta molecule per two T cells. Study results and caveats: The long-lived group displayed more naive CD4+ cells, plus higher diversity, than the aged donors did.

The clonotype was recovered from a man aged 18 to 30 in good health. The specimen sequenced was blood.

The CDR3 reads CASSFGGPSYNEQFF. The CDR3 nucleotides read TGTGCCAGCAGCTTTGGGGGGCCTTCCTACAATGAGCAGTTCTTC. V and J are TRBV7-8 and TRBJ2-1; D is possibly TRBD1 or TRBD2 (6 bases each). The CDR3 sequence is 15 residues long. CDR1 is SGHVS and CDR2 is FQNEAQ in the germline V gene. Trimming stripped 3 bases from V and 1 base from J, with 10 bases between.